This T cell receptor (beta chain) was sequenced in a study of regulatory T cells in long-lasting Graves disease. V was trimmed by 1 base and J by 7 bases, leaving 17 bases between them. Germline CDR1 reads LGHNA; CDR2 reads YSLEER. The CDR3 contains 16 residues. Time point: persistent/refractory GD, antithyroid drugs over 5 years with positive TRAb. Extracted PBMC RNA gave rise to the TCR library. With regard to this clonotype: Its specificity is unknown.

The study, taken as a whole, reports: Thyroid tissue went unstudied; only peripheral blood was examined.

For TCR beta, libraries came from iRepertoire HTBI primers and Arm-PCR of CDR3 regions. MiXCR was run by TCRdb on the multiplex PCR reads, yielding one entry per CDR3 protein. The sample yields some 430,000 distinct CDR3 sequences, around a fifth seen once. This sequence originates from a female donor with Graves disease. The chain is built from TRBV4-3 and TRBJ2-1; a weak D match, TRBD2 (6 bases). The sample in question was peripheral blood mononuclear cells (PBMCs), obtained when the disease was refractory, from a patient treated with antithyroid drugs. CDR3 residues: CASSQVREILSNEQFF. CDR3 DNA sequence: TGCGCCAGCAGCCAAGTCCGGGAGATCTTAAGTAATGAGCAGTTCTTC.